The 12 T cell receptor beta chains in this list originate from one sample, sequenced in a study of cytomegalovirus exposure and HLA in healthy donors. The PCR had 60 Vbeta and 13 Jbeta primers. Sequencing was performed with immunoSEQ multiplex PCR; in TCRdb, only in-frame clones are kept and a portion is missing. The sample shows more than 85,000 clones, approximately 80% of them seen only once. Input material: PBMCs. The receptor source for this set is a young man in good health and CMV-seronegative.

This chain joins TRBV9 and TRBJ2-5; 8 positions match TRBD2. The J segment lost 5 bases and the V segment lost 4 bases, leaving 4 bases of the junction unmatched. This CDR3 contains 13 residues. Germline CDR1 and CDR2: SGDLS and YYNGEE. The CDR3, as DNA: TGTGCCAGCAGCCCGGGAGGGGGGGAGACCCAGTACTTC. It specifies CASSPGGGETQYF.

The CDR3, as DNA: TGCGCCAGCAGCTTGGAAGTTCAGGGAGGAGGGGTAACCAAAAACATTCAGTACTTC. Protein: CASSLEVQGGGVTKNIQYF. This sequence joins TRBV5-1 and TRBJ2-4; TRBD2 might be the D (6 bases). This CDR3 is built from 19 residues. V lost 0 bases and J lost 2, with 21 bases in between. Looked up from germline, CDR1 is SGHRS and CDR2 is YFSETQ.

The chain joins TRBV9 to TRBJ1-2; 12 bases line up with TRBD1. V lost 3 bases, J lost 5 bases, and 5 bases stayed unmatched. The CDR3 is 15 amino acids. Germline CDR1 reads SGDLS; CDR2 reads YYNGEE. The CDR3 nucleotides read TGTGCCAGCAGCGCGGGACAGGGGGCGGTGTATGGCTACACCTTC. Translated: CASSAGQGAVYGYTF.

The CDR3 here is CASSFGVYEQYF. The CDR3 nucleotides are TGTGCCAGCAGTTTCGGGGTTTACGAGCAGTACTTC. V is TRBV28 and J is TRBJ2-7, with a weak D call TRBD2 (5 bases). From germline, CDR1 is MDHEN and CDR2 SYDVKM. Trimming shortened V by 3 bases and J by 4 bases, and 7 bases separated the two germline ends. The CDR3 loop spans 12 amino acids.

The genes are TRBV29-1 and TRBJ2-3; possibly TRBD2 for D (5 bases). Per the germline V gene, CDR1 is SQVTM and CDR2 is ANQGSEA. The CDR3 has 13 residues. Trimming cost V 6 bases and J 5 bases, with 15 bases left between them. The CDR3 region has the DNA TGCAGCGTCGGCGGGTCGGTCGGAGATACGCAGTATTTT. This encodes CSVGGSVGDTQYF.

The genes are TRBV11-3 and TRBJ1-1; D ambiguous. This CDR3 comprises 13 residues. CDR1 and CDR2 from the germline V gene are SGHNT and YENEEA. The germline V and J ends were trimmed by 1 base and 3 bases, with 6 bases remaining between them. This CDR3 is CASSLVRDTEAFF. The CDR3 DNA is TGTGCCAGCAGCTTAGTGCGAGACACTGAAGCTTTCTTT.

This clone appeared a single time. The chain couples TRBV4-2 to TRBJ2-1, with 9 bases fitting TRBD2. The V segment lost 0 bases and the J segment 2 bases; nucleotides outside the gene matches: 5. From germline, CDR1 is LGHNA and CDR2 YNFKEQ. The CDR3 consists of 17 residues. CDR3 in DNA: TGTGCCAGCAGCCAAGAAGAGCGGGGGGACACCTACAATGAGCAGTTCTTC. It yields the protein CASSQEERGDTYNEQFF.

The CDR3 is CASSYSENSPLHF. Written as DNA, the CDR3 is TGTGCCAGCAGTTACTCGGAGAATTCACCCCTCCACTTT. This chain joins TRBV6-5 and TRBJ1-6, with no clear D. CDR3 length: 13 residues. Germline V gives CDR1 MNHEY, CDR2 SVGAGI. V gave up 0 bases and J gave up 7 bases, with 4 bases separating them.

This clone is a singleton in its sample. V and J are TRBV7-2 and TRBJ2-7, with 11 bases lining up with TRBD2. CDR3 length: 15 amino acids. The germline CDR1 and CDR2 sequences are SGHTA and FQGNSA. With 7 bases clipped from V and 3 bases from J, the junction kept 8 bases outside the gene matches. CDR3 loop: CASTILAGDIYEQYF. For the CDR3, the DNA is TGTGCCAGCACCATACTAGCGGGGGACATCTACGAGCAGTACTTC.

V is TRBV10-3 and J is TRBJ2-1, with D possibly TRBD1 on 6 matching bases. The CDR3 has 13 amino acids. Germline V gene sequence: CDR1 ENHRY, CDR2 SYGVKD. V lost 4 bases, J lost 3 bases, and 7 bases lay in between. The CDR3 loop reads CAISGDNYNEQFF. CDR3 nucleotide sequence: TGTGCCATCAGTGGGGACAACTACAATGAGCAGTTCTTC.

J is TRBJ2-7 and V is TRBV5-1; D unclear. The ends were cut back, 1 base at V and 4 bases at J, with 15 bases in the middle. Germline CDR1 SGHRS, CDR2 YFSETQ. The CDR3 is 15 residues long. The CDR3 DNA reads as TGCGCCAGCAGCTTGACTCTGGAGCCTCTGTACGAGCAGTACTTC. Translation: CASSLTLEPLYEQYF.

The V gene is TRBV19, the J gene TRBJ1-1; 8 bases are shared with TRBD1. CDR1 and CDR2 from the germline V gene are LNHDA and SQIVND (reference sequence). The CDR3 has 15 residues. J was trimmed by 2 bases and V by 4 bases; bases with no gene match: 6. The CDR3 region has the DNA TGTGCCAGTAGTACCGACGGACAGGGAAACACTGAAGCTTTCTTT. Translation: CASSTDGQGNTEAFF.